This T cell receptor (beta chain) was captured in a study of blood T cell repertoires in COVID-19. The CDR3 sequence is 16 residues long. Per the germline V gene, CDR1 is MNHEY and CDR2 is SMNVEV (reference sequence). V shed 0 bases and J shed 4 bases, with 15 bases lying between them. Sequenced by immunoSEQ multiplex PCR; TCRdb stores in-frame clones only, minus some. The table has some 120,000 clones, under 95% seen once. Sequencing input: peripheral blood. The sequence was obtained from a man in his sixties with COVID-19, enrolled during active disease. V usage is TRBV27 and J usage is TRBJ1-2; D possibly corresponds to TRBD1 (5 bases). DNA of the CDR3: TGTGCCAGCAGTTTATCGTTAGACAGCCCGGTCTATGGCTACACCTTC. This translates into CASSLSLDSPVYGYTF.